These 8 T cell receptor beta chains originate from one sample sequenced in a study of CD8+CD57+ T cells in acquired aplastic anemia. Flow cytometry had shown expanded CD8+CD57+ cells in the patients chosen for sequencing. The study profiled TCR beta VDJ and CDR3 using genomic DNA as template. Using its own MiXCR run on the reads, TCRdb lists one record per CDR3 protein. This sample has about 220,000 distinct CDR3 sequences, with around 45% found just once. The sample comprised sorted CD4+, CD8+, or CD8+CD57+ T cells (not recorded which) from PBMCs. The receptors stem from a human donor with aplastic anemia.

The V and J genes are TRBV10-3 and TRBJ1-6, with D hard to call. The length of the CDR3 is 13 residues. The V gene's germline CDR1 is ENHRY and CDR2 SYGVKD. V was shortened by 10 bases and J by 7 bases, with 14 bases between the two germline ends. CDR3 residues: CASRGGRNSPLHF. The DNA of the CDR3 is TGTGCCAGCCGCGGAGGGCGAAATTCACCCCTCCACTTT.

This clonotype appeared a single time. J is TRBJ1-2 and V is TRBV7-9; D is unresolved. In germline, CDR1 is SEHNR, CDR2 FQNEAQ (reference sequence). V was shortened by 5 bases and J by 6 bases, with 13 bases between the two germline ends. The CDR3 has 13 residues. In DNA form, the CDR3 reads TGTGCCAGCAGCCAACGGACGGGGAATGGCTACACCTTC. Translation gives CASSQRTGNGYTF.

The chain is built from TRBV19 and TRBJ1-2, with a possible D match to TRBD1 (5 bases). The CDR3 has 14 amino acids. Germline CDR1 and CDR2: LNHDA and SQIVND (reference sequence). V was shortened by 6 bases and J by 2 bases, with 13 bases between the two germline ends. CDR3: CASRDGTGNYGYTF. In DNA, the CDR3 is TGTGCCAGTAGAGACGGGACGGGGAACTATGGCTACACCTTC.

This chain joins TRBV19 and TRBJ1-6; tentative D call: TRBD1 (6 bases). Trimming removed 4 bases at V and 14 bases at J, with 18 bases between. Germline V CDR1 and CDR2: LNHDA, SQIVND (reference sequence). CDR3 length: 14 residues. The CDR3 is CASSKGDLGRTLHF. Written as DNA, the CDR3 is TGTGCCAGTAGTAAGGGGGACCTTGGTAGAACCCTCCACTTT.

A note on this clonotype: A read error may account for a junction end that differs from germline. The rearrangement joins TRBV9 to TRBJ1-2, with 11 positions matching TRBD1. This CDR3 contains 16 residues. Germline V CDR1 and CDR2: SGDLS, YYNGEE. CDR3 DNA: TGCGCCAGCAGCGCGGACAGGGGGCGCAGGGATCACGGCTACACCTTC. It encodes CASSADRGRRDHGYTF.

Regarding this clonotype: This is likely a read error, given that the CDR3 carries no conserved phenylalanine or tryptophan at its end. The rearrangement joins TRBV10-3 to TRBJ2-7; weak D call: TRBD2 (5 bases). The CDR3 has 14 amino acids. Germline V gives CDR1 ENHRY, CDR2 SYGVKD. V shed 0 bases and J shed 4 bases, with 10 bases lying between them. The CDR3 loop reads CAISESGRAYEQYL. The CDR3 DNA sequence: TGTGCCATCAGTGAGTCAGGGAGAGCATACGAGCAGTACCTC.

This sequence joins TRBV2 and TRBJ2-7; 8 bases are shared with TRBD2. The CDR3 length is 12 residues. CDR1 is SNHLY and CDR2 is FYNNEI in the germline V gene. The CDR3 region has the DNA TGTGCGACGGGGGGGCAGCCCTACGAGCAGTACTTC. Translating gives CATGGQPYEQYF.

In the case of this clonotype: Possible read error: a much larger clone is one base away. The genes are TRBV6-5 and TRBJ1-1; TRBD1 is a possible D gene (5 bases). The V and J ends lost 2 bases and 8 bases respectively, with 18 bases between them. The CDR3 has 15 amino acids. Germline lookup yields CDR1 MNHEY and CDR2 SVGAGI. The CDR3 DNA is TGTGCCAGCAGTTACCACTCCGGGACGAACAAAGAAGCTTTCTTT. It translates to CASSYHSGTNKEAFF.